Presented here are 19 T cell receptor beta chains from one specimen sequenced in a study of blood T cell repertoires in COVID-19. This table comes from immunoSEQ multiplex PCR, and its TCRdb copy is limited to in-frame clones, with some not included. The repertoire consists of about 220,000 clones, with roughly four fifths occurring once and the leading ten covering 3% to 4%. Sequenced material: PBMCs or T cells enriched from blood (not recorded which). These receptors originate from a woman aged 55-70 years who had recovered from COVID-19.

The chain uses TRBV15 and TRBJ2-7, with TRBD1 matching 10 bases. The CDR3 length is 19 residues. The V segment lost 3 bases and the J segment 1 base; nucleotides outside the gene matches: 15. Germline CDR1 is LNHNV and CDR2 is YYDKDF (reference sequence). CDR3 amino acids: CATSRDPSGTGVRSYEQYF. CDR3 DNA: TGTGCCACCAGCAGGGACCCTTCCGGGACAGGGGTTCGATCCTACGAGCAGTACTTC. The entire variable domain, with the rest obtained from reference TRBV15 and TRBJ2-7, is as follows: DAMVIQNPRYQVTQFGKPVTLSCSQTLNHNVMYWYQQKSSQAPKLLFHYYDKDFNNEADTPDNFQSRRPNTSFCFLDIRSPGLGDTAMYLCATSRDPSGTGVRSYEQYFGPGTRLTVT.

The chain combines TRBV12-5 with TRBJ1-5, with TRBD1 matching 7 bases. CDR3 length: 15 amino acids. J was trimmed by 4 bases and V by 4 bases; bases with no gene match: 7. Germline values: CDR1 LGHNT, CDR2 FRNRAP. The CDR3 spells CASGSGQLVNQPQHF. CDR3 nucleotide sequence: TGTGCTAGTGGTTCGGGACAGCTTGTAAATCAGCCCCAGCATTTT.

The V call is TRBV7-3, the J call TRBJ2-6, with D possibly matching TRBD1 (6 bases). Germline CDR1 SGHTA, CDR2 FQGTGA. This CDR3 has 15 residues. V was pared by 5 bases and J by 3 bases, with 11 bases between. The CDR3 DNA reads TGTGCCAGCAGCCTACAGGGCGATGGGGCCAACGTCCTGACTTTC. Translated: CASSLQGDGANVLTF. Using reference TRBV7-3 and TRBJ2-6 for the parts outside the CDR3, the full variable domain is GAGVSQTPSNKVTEKGKYVELRCDPISGHTALYWYRQSLGQGPEFLIYFQGTGAADDSGLPNDRFFAVRPEGSVSTLKIQRTERGDSAVYLCASSLQGDGANVLTFGAGSRLTVL.

The chain is built from TRBV19 and TRBJ1-1; TRBD1 agrees at 10 bases. V shed 5 bases, J shed 4 bases, and the junction held 1 base outside the gene matches. Germline V gene lookup returns CDR1 LNHDA and CDR2 SQIVND (reference sequence). The CDR3 runs to 13 residues. In DNA form, the CDR3 reads TGTGCCAGTAGTGGACAGGGGGGCACTGAAGCTTTCTTT. Its translation: CASSGQGGTEAFF.

CDR3 sequence reads: CASSLALAGEQFF. CDR3 DNA: TGCGCCAGCAGCTTGGCGTTAGCCGGGGAGCAGTTCTTC. The chain employs TRBV5-1 and TRBJ2-1; D not certain. The CDR3 totals 13 residues. V was clipped by 0 bases and J by 10 bases, with 11 bases between them. Per germline, CDR1 SGHRS and CDR2 YFSETQ.

This chain uses TRBV4-1 with TRBJ2-7; no reliable D call. With 0 bases removed from V and 0 bases from J, the gap between germline ends came to 9 bases. The CDR3 is 15 amino acids. The V gene's germline CDR1 is MGHRA and CDR2 YSYEKL. CDR3 DNA sequence: TGCGCCAGCAGCCAAGATCCCTATCTCTCCTACGAGCAGTACTTC. This translates into CASSQDPYLSYEQYF.

The rearrangement uses TRBV5-5 and TRBJ1-4; D unresolved. V was shortened by 4 bases and J by 1 base, with 8 bases between the two germline ends. This CDR3 contains 14 residues. In germline, CDR1 is SGHKS, CDR2 YYEKEE (reference sequence). CDR3 coding DNA: TGTGCCAGCAGCCCGACTGGAACTAATGAAAAACTGTTTTTT. This encodes CASSPTGTNEKLFF.

The chain recombines TRBV27 with TRBJ1-3, with a possible D match to TRBD1 (5 bases). In germline, CDR1 is MNHEY, CDR2 SMNVEV (reference sequence). The CDR3 totals 13 residues. Trimming took off 9 bases at V and 6 bases at J, with 15 bases between the two ends. CDR3 loop: CARWGGDANTIYF. In nucleotides, the CDR3 is TGTGCCAGGTGGGGAGGGGACGCAAACACCATATATTTT.

J is TRBJ1-1 and V is TRBV7-8; D might be TRBD1 (5 bases). The CDR3 extends over 17 amino acids. V was pared by 1 base and J by 4 bases, with 19 bases between. Germline CDR1 reads SGHVS; CDR2 reads FQNEAQ. CDR3 loop: CASSLVPGRGVSTEAFF. The CDR3 DNA follows: TGTGCCAGCAGCTTAGTTCCAGGGCGGGGTGTAAGCACTGAAGCTTTCTTT.

The genes are TRBV5-1 and TRBJ2-7; the D gene is possibly TRBD1 (6 bases). CDR1 is SGHRS and CDR2 is YFSETQ in the germline V gene. This CDR3 is built from 13 residues. The V and J ends lost 5 bases and 1 base respectively, with 10 bases between them. CDR3 coding DNA: TGCGCCAGCAGGACAGGAGAATCCTACGAGCAGTACTTC. It specifies CASRTGESYEQYF.

The chain employs TRBV23-1 and TRBJ1-5; 7 nucleotides line up with TRBD1. TRBV23-1 is filed as an ORF, its function uncertain. The CDR3 length is 16 residues. V shed 4 bases, J shed 0 bases, and the junction held 6 bases outside the gene matches. Here the CDR3 DNA reads TGCGCCAGCAGTCTCCGGACAGGAGATAGCAATCAGCCCCAGCATTTT. It is translated as CASSLRTGDSNQPQHF.

The chain joins TRBV30 to TRBJ2-1, with D unresolved. The V end was cut by 5 bases, the J end by 2 bases, with 4 bases between. The V gene's germline CDR1 is GTSNPN and CDR2 SVGIG (reference sequence). There are 11 residues in the CDR3. CDR3 sequence: CAWSTYNEQFF. DNA of the CDR3: TGTGCCTGGTCAACCTACAATGAGCAGTTCTTC.

The V gene is TRBV18, the J gene TRBJ2-2; no definite D call. Germline CDR1 and CDR2: KGHSH and LQKENI. V lost 0 bases and J lost 7, with 12 bases in between. The CDR3 contains 15 residues. The CDR3 protein is CASSPPTGSGGELFF. CDR3 DNA sequence: TGTGCCAGCTCACCACCCACGGGTTCTGGCGGGGAGCTGTTTTTT. The full variable domain, in which reference TRBV18 and TRBJ2-2 provide the parts outside the CDR3, is NAGVMQNPRHLVRRRGQEARLRCSPMKGHSHVYWYRQLPEEGLKFMVYLQKENIIDESGMPKERFSAEFPKEGPSILRIQQVVRGDSAAYFCASSPPTGSGGELFFGEGSRLTVL.

The chain couples TRBV12-3 or TRBV12-4 to TRBJ1-2; TRBD1 matches 7 bases. The CDR3 contains 12 residues. Trimming at V came to 4 bases and at J to 4 bases, leaving 0 bases not matched to a gene. The CDR3 DNA follows: TGTGCCAGCAGTTGGGACAGCTATGGCTACACCTTC. This encodes CASSWDSYGYTF.

This chain connects TRBV19 to TRBJ2-3, with a possible D match to TRBD1 (6 bases). This CDR3 is 15 amino acids long. V dropped 3 bases and J dropped 5 bases, with 15 bases sitting between them. Germline loops: CDR1 LNHDA, CDR2 SQIVND (reference sequence). In DNA form, the CDR3 reads TGTGCCAGTAGTATTGGGGGCGGTGGGATAGATACGCAGTATTTT. Its translation is CASSIGGGGIDTQYF.

The chain is built from TRBV4-3 and TRBJ2-7, with 10 bases fitting TRBD1. CDR1 is LGHNA, CDR2 YSLEER, per germline. The V gene end was trimmed by 0 bases and the J gene end by 6 bases; junction bases not matched to a gene: 11. The CDR3 is 17 residues long. This CDR3 is CASSQESPRQGASEQYF. DNA for the CDR3: TGCGCCAGCAGCCAAGAGAGTCCACGACAGGGGGCTTCCGAGCAGTACTTC.

The V call is TRBV28, the J call TRBJ1-2; D gene ambiguous. Trimming stripped 5 bases from V and 2 bases from J, with 3 bases between. Germline V lookup: CDR1 MDHEN, CDR2 SYDVKM. The CDR3 is made up of 11 amino acids. The CDR3 here is CASSLNYGYTF. The CDR3 DNA sequence: TGTGCCAGCAGTCTAAACTATGGCTACACCTTC.

The chain couples TRBV5-6 to TRBJ1-2; weak D call: TRBD1 (5 bases). The V end was cut by 6 bases, the J end by 2 bases, with 17 bases between. Germline V gene sequence: CDR1 SGHDT, CDR2 YYEEEE. The CDR3 consists of 15 residues. The CDR3 nucleotides are TGTGCCAGCATAACAGGCCCGGGGGTCAACTATGGCTACACCTTC. This sequence encodes CASITGPGVNYGYTF.

This clone was observed once. The V and J genes are TRBV18 and TRBJ2-3; D unresolved. The CDR3 contains 14 residues. Trimming removed 0 bases at V and 3 bases at J, with 7 bases between. Germline loops: CDR1 KGHSH, CDR2 LQKENI. CDR3 sequence reads: CASSPPPATDTQYF. The DNA of the CDR3 is TGTGCCAGCTCACCACCTCCCGCGACAGATACGCAGTATTTT.